The 4 T cell receptor beta chains presented below share a single source sample, sequenced in a study of blood T cell repertoires in COVID-19. The method was immunoSEQ multiplex PCR; TCRdb's version includes in-frame clones alone and lacks a portion of them. The sample yields 250,000 or so clones, 88% seen once. The material sequenced was peripheral blood. These receptors originate from a woman aged 60 to 75 with acute or convalescent COVID-19.

Only one count was recorded for this clone. The V gene is TRBV15, the J gene TRBJ2-2, with a weak D call TRBD2 (5 bases). Germline assignment: CDR1 LNHNV and CDR2 YYDKDF (reference sequence). The CDR3 is made up of 13 amino acids. Trimming took 3 bases from V and 5 from J, leaving 7 bases between them. The CDR3 region is CATSRGVTGELFF. CDR3 nucleotides: TGTGCCACCAGCAGGGGAGTTACCGGGGAGCTGTTTTTT.

The gene calls are TRBV30 and TRBJ1-5; D gene unclear. CDR3 length: 13 residues. The V gene's germline CDR1 is GTSNPN and CDR2 SVGIG (reference sequence). V gave up 0 bases and J gave up 5 bases, with 8 bases separating them. As DNA, the CDR3 is TGTGCCTGGAGTGTACGAGTCGATCAGCCCCAGCATTTT. This encodes CAWSVRVDQPQHF.

The chain combines TRBV19 with TRBJ2-7; 7 nucleotides align to TRBD1. Germline V gene data show CDR1 as LNHDA and CDR2 as SQIVND (reference sequence). V trimming: 3 bases; J trimming: 3 bases; junction bases outside the gene matches: 5. The CDR3 length is 14 residues. Written as DNA, the CDR3 is TGTGCCAGTAGTATTTCGCCAGGGGGCTACGAGCAGTACTTC. Translated: CASSISPGGYEQYF.

The V gene is TRBV28, the J gene TRBJ1-5, with TRBD1 as a possible D gene (6 bases). The CDR3 extends over 14 amino acids. Trimming stripped 8 bases from V and 3 bases from J, with 14 bases between. Germline assignment: CDR1 MDHEN and CDR2 SYDVKM. The CDR3 bases are TGTGCCAGCCATGCGGGGGCGGACAATCAGCCCCAGCATTTT. Translating it yields CASHAGADNQPQHF.